A selection of T cell receptor beta chains follows, all from one sample in a study of immune characterization of retroperitoneal liposarcoma. TCRdb independently ran MiXCR on the PCR reads; one entry per CDR3 protein. This table has 9,500 to 13,000 distinct CDR3 sequences, around a quarter appearing once. The sequencing sample was made of tumor tissue. The receptors here all came from a female donor with retroperitoneal liposarcoma. Each CDR3 is given with its conserved first and last residue. The D gene is left open where the match is weak. A row's size may be missing; if present it is once, few, many or a size class.

clone_size d_call j_call v_call cdr3_nt cdr3_aa
few NA TRBJ1-5 TRBV6-5 TGTGCCAGCAGTTACTCTAGCAATCAGCCCCAGCATTTT CASSYSSNQPQHF
NA NA TRBJ2-4 TRBV27 TGTGCCACCTCATCAGGGAGTAAAAACATTCAGTACTTC CATSSGSKNIQYF
large NA TRBJ2-3 TRBV10-1 TGCGCCAGCAGTGAGACAGGGCCAGATACGCAGTATTTT CASSETGPDTQYF
medium-sized NA TRBJ2-5 TRBV6-1 TGTGCCAGCAGTGTTTCATGGGGCCAAGAGACCCAGTACTTC CASSVSWGQETQYF
medium-sized NA TRBJ2-7 TRBV6-1 TGTGCCAGCAGCCCTCGTGGAGGTTTCCACGAGCAGTACTTC CASSPRGGFHEQYF
medium-sized NA TRBJ2-1 TRBV6-6 TGTGCCAGCAGTTACTCGGCCCAAGAGACCCAGTTCTTC CASSYSAQETQFF
few NA TRBJ1-1 TRBV7-8 TGTGCCAGCAGCTTTGGGGGGCTCGAGACTGAAGCTTTCTTT CASSFGGLETEAFF
many NA TRBJ2-7 TRBV12-3/TRBV12-4 TGTGCCAGCAGTTTAGAGGGCGGGAACTCCTACGAGCAGTACTTC CASSLEGGNSYEQYF
many TRBD2 TRBJ2-7 TRBV11-3 TGTGCCAGCAGCTTAAGCGGGCTAGCGGGAGGCGCCTACGAGCAGTACTTC CASSLSGLAGGAYEQYF
NA NA TRBJ2-2 TRBV12-3/TRBV12-4 TGTGCCACCCAGAACACCGGGGAGCTGTTTTTT CATQNTGELFF
many NA TRBJ2-5 TRBV12-3/TRBV12-4 TGTGCCAGCAGCCCCCGAACTAGCACCTACCTTAGGGAGACCCAGTACTTC CASSPRTSTYLRETQYF
NA NA TRBJ2-2 TRBV27 TGTGCCAGCAGTCTAAACACCGGGGAGCTGTTTTTT CASSLNTGELFF
few TRBD2 TRBJ2-1 TRBV6-1 TGTGCCAGCAGACCAAGCGGGAGGGGCTCCTACGAGCAGTTCTTC CASRPSGRGSYEQFF
many NA TRBJ1-1 TRBV6-1 TGTGCCAGCAGTGAAAGTCAGGTGGGAGCCTTAGAAGCTTTCTTT CASSESQVGALEAFF
many NA TRBJ2-1 TRBV27 TGTGCCAGCGGCGTACAGGAGCAGTTCTTC CASGVQEQFF
NA NA TRBJ2-5 TRBV6-1 TGTGCCAGCAGGGACCCATCCAATGAGCAGTACTTC CASRDPSNEQYF
once NA TRBJ2-2 TRBV6-5 TGTGCCAGCAGGCCGGGGGTCGCGAACACCGGGGAGCTGTTTTTT CASRPGVANTGELFF
NA TRBD2 TRBJ2-7 TRBV6-6 TGTGCCAGCAGTTCGCCGACTAGCCTTTTCCGTAATGAGCAGTACTTC CASSSPTSLFRNEQYF
NA NA TRBJ1-6 TRBV12-3/TRBV12-4 TGTGCCAACAGTCTTCGTTTGGGGGACCTTAATTCACCCCTCCACTTT CANSLRLGDLNSPLHF
NA NA TRBJ2-7 TRBV6-5 TGTGCCAGCAGTTTACGAGGTGGCTACGAGCAGTACTTC CASSLRGGYEQYF
medium-sized NA TRBJ2-1 TRBV6-1 TGTGCCAGCAGTGTAGGGTCAGGCCAAGAGACCCAGTTCTTC CASSVGSGQETQFF
medium-sized NA TRBJ2-5 TRBV7-8 TGTGCCAGCAGCAGTTCGGGAGAGACCCAGTACTTC CASSSSGETQYF
medium-sized NA TRBJ2-7 TRBV7-6 TGTGCCAGCAGTTACCGGGCCCAGAGCTCCTACGAGCAGTACTTC CASSYRAQSSYEQYF
medium-sized NA TRBJ2-3 TRBV7-2 TGTGCCAGCAGCTTAGACGGGATGGGCACAGATACGCAGTATTTT CASSLDGMGTDTQYF
medium-sized TRBD1 TRBJ2-1 TRBV6-1 TGTGCCAGCAGAAGGACAGGGATTGTGGAGACCCAGTTCTTC CASRRTGIVETQFF
once TRBD1 TRBJ2-1 TRBV6-2/TRBV6-3 TGTGCCAGCAGTTACTCCTTGACGGACAGGCGCTACAATGAGCAGTTCTTC CASSYSLTDRRYNEQFF
many NA TRBJ2-5 TRBV27 TGTGCCAGCAGTGGACAGACCCAGTACTTC CASSGQTQYF
NA NA TRBJ2-7 TRBV5-6 TGTGCCAGCAGCTTGGCGGAGGCGGAATACGAGCAGTACTTC CASSLAEAEYEQYF
few TRBD2 TRBJ2-5 TRBV11-2 TGTGCCAGCAGCTCTAGCGGGCAAGAGACCCAGTACTTC CASSSSGQETQYF
NA NA TRBJ1-1 TRBV7-6 TGTGCCAGCCTGGGCACTGAAGCTTTCTTT CASLGTEAFF
NA TRBD2 TRBJ2-7 TRBV6-1 TGTGCCAGCAGTGAATCGCCAGCGGGGGCCATCAACTCCTACGAGCAGTACTTC CASSESPAGAINSYEQYF
medium-sized NA TRBJ2-4 TRBV7-8 TGTGCCAGCAGCTTAACCCGGGAAAACATTCAGTACTTC CASSLTRENIQYF
medium-sized NA TRBJ2-7 TRBV12-3/TRBV12-4 TGTGCCAGCAGTTTAGAATACGAGCAGTACTTC CASSLEYEQYF
NA TRBD2 TRBJ2-1 TRBV11-3 TGTGCCAGCAGCTTACTCGGGACTAGCGGGATATACGAGCAGTTCTTC CASSLLGTSGIYEQFF
few NA TRBJ2-5 TRBV6-6 TGTGCCAGCAGTTACTCGCCAGGTGCCGCGACCCAGTACTTC CASSYSPGAATQYF
NA NA TRBJ2-5 TRBV6-1 TGTGCCAGCACTGGCCTAGCTCGGGAGACCCAGTACTTC CASTGLARETQYF
few NA TRBJ2-7 TRBV7-8 TGTGCCAGCAGCTTGAAGAATCGAAGGGCCTACAATGAGCAGTACTTC CASSLKNRRAYNEQYF
many TRBD2 TRBJ2-7 TRBV12-3/TRBV12-4 TGTGCCAGCAGGTCCAGCGGGGGCCACTACGAGCAGTACTTC CASRSSGGHYEQYF
medium-sized TRBD2 TRBJ2-7 TRBV11-2 TGTGCCAGCAGCTTAGGGTTAGGGACTAGGACCTACAATGAGCAGTACTTC CASSLGLGTRTYNEQYF
NA NA TRBJ2-5 TRBV6-1 TGTGCCAGCAGTCCTTTCCTAGGGAGAGAAGGAGAGACCCAGTACTTC CASSPFLGREGETQYF
NA NA TRBJ1-6 TRBV10-1 TGCGCCAGCAGTGAAGGGGGGACACTTCTTAATTCACCCCTCCACTTT CASSEGGTLLNSPLHF
medium-sized TRBD1 TRBJ2-5 TRBV7-8 TGTGCCAGCAGCCCACAGGGGGCGCGCCAAGAGACCCAGTACTTC CASSPQGARQETQYF
NA TRBD1 TRBJ2-7 TRBV6-1 TGTGCCAGCAGTGAAGGGGACAGGGCTACCTACGAGCAGTACTTC CASSEGDRATYEQYF
few NA TRBJ2-1 TRBV11-2 TGTGCCAGCAGCTTAGTCAGAGAGACCCAGTTCTTC CASSLVRETQFF
NA TRBD2 TRBJ2-5 TRBV6-1 TGTGCCAGCAGTGAATTCGCGGGGGACCAAGAGACCCAGTACTTC CASSEFAGDQETQYF
NA NA TRBJ2-1 TRBV6-6 TGTGCCAGCAGTTACTCGAATGTGGGCGATGAGCAGTTCTTC CASSYSNVGDEQFF
many NA TRBJ2-7 TRBV7-9 TGTGCCAGCAGCCTTGACAGGCCCTCCTACGAGCAGTACTTC CASSLDRPSYEQYF
NA TRBD1 TRBJ1-1 TRBV7-2 TGTGCCAGCAGCACCAGACAGGGGCGCACTGAAGCTTTCTTT CASSTRQGRTEAFF
NA TRBD1 TRBJ2-7 TRBV28 TGTGCCAGCAACCCGACAGGGAGCTCCTACGAGCAGTACTTC CASNPTGSSYEQYF
NA TRBD1 TRBJ2-7 TRBV7-3 TGTGCCAGCAGCAGGGGGCGTAATTCCGAGCAGTACTTC CASSRGRNSEQYF
NA NA TRBJ2-1 TRBV6-1 TGTGCCAGCACCAGGACCGGAGATGAGCAGTTCTTC CASTRTGDEQFF
NA TRBD2 TRBJ2-3 TRBV12-3/TRBV12-4 TGTGCCAGCAGCTGGAGCGGGGTTAGCACAGATACGCAGTATTTT CASSWSGVSTDTQYF
NA NA TRBJ2-2 TRBV28 TGTGCCAGCTCCGACAGGACTGGGGAGCTGTTTTTT CASSDRTGELFF
NA NA TRBJ1-1 TRBV6-6 TGTGCCAGCAGTTACTCGAACAAGGGGAACACTGAAGCTTTCTTT CASSYSNKGNTEAFF
NA TRBD2 TRBJ2-3 TRBV28 TGTGCCAGCAGTTCCCCAGGACTAGCGGCAAGCACAGATACGCAGTATTTT CASSSPGLAASTDTQYF
medium-sized TRBD1 TRBJ2-1 TRBV12-5 TGTGCTAGTGGTTTGGTACCGGGACAGCTGGCTAAGGGCGCCTACGAGCAGTTCTTC CASGLVPGQLAKGAYEQFF
medium-sized TRBD2 TRBJ2-1 TRBV6-1 TGTGCCAGCAAGCCAGCGGGGGCTTACAATGAGCAGTTCTTC CASKPAGAYNEQFF
NA NA TRBJ2-2 TRBV27 TGTGCCAGCAGCCCCGTGCCGAACACCGGGGAGCTGTTTTTT CASSPVPNTGELFF
NA NA TRBJ2-2 TRBV6-4 TGTGCCAGCCAGGAGGACACCGGGGAGCTGTTTTTT CASQEDTGELFF